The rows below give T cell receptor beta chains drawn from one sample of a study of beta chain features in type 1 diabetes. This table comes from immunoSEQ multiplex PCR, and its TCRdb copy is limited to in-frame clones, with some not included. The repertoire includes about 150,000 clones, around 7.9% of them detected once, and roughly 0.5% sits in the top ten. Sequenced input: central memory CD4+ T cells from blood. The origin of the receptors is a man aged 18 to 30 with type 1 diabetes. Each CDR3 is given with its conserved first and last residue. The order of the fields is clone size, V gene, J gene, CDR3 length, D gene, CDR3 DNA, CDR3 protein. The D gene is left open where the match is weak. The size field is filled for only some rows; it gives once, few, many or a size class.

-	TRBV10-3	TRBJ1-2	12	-	TGTGCCATCAGCAGGGGTGAACATGGCTACACCTTC	CAISRGEHGYTF
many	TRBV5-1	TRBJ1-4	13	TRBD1	TGCGCCGGTCGACAGGGGCCAGGGGAAAAACTGTTTTTT	CAGRQGPGEKLFF
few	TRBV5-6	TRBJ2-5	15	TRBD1	TGTGCCAGCAGCCCCGACAGGGGTATCCAAGAGACCCAGTACTTC	CASSPDRGIQETQYF
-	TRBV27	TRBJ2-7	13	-	TGTGCATGGGACCCGGGACACCCTGGGGAGCAGTACTTC	CAWDPGHPGEQYF
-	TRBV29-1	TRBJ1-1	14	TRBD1	TGTAGCGTCAGGACAGGGGGGCCGAACACTGAAGCTTTCTTT	CSVRTGGPNTEAFF
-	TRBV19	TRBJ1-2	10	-	TGTGCCAGCGGACAGTATGGCTACACCTTC	CASGQYGYTF
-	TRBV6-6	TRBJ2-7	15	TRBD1	TGTGCCAGCAGTTACTCCATAGGACAGGGGGGCGAGCAGTACTTC	CASSYSIGQGGEQYF
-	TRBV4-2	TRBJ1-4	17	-	TGTGCCAGCAGCCAAGGGGCCGGAGGGGCCGGTAATGAAAAACTGTTTTTT	CASSQGAGGAGNEKLFF
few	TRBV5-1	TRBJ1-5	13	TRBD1	TGCGCCAGCAGCACAGGGGACAATCAGCCCCAGCATTTT	CASSTGDNQPQHF
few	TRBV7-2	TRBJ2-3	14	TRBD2	TGTGCCAGCAGCTTGTACCTAGCGGGAGATACGCAGTATTTT	CASSLYLAGDTQYF
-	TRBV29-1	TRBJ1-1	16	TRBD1	TGCAGCGTTGATTCCGGGACAGGGACTCCGAACACTGAAGCTTTCTTT	CSVDSGTGTPNTEAFF
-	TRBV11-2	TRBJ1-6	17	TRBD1	TGTGCCAGCAGCCCGCCCGTGAGGACAGGGCATAATTCACCCCTCCACTTT	CASSPPVRTGHNSPLHF
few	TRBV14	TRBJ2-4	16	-	TGTGCCAGCAGCCAAGTTGGCGGGGCAGCCAAAAACATTCAGTACTTC	CASSQVGGAAKNIQYF
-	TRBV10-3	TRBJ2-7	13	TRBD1	TGTGCCATCAGCACGGGACAGGGGAACGAGCAGTACTTC	CAISTGQGNEQYF
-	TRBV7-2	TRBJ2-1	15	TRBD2	TGTGCCAGCAGCTTAGGGACTAGCGGGGCCAATGAGCAGTTCTTC	CASSLGTSGANEQFF
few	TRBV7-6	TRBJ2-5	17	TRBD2	TGTGCCAGCAGCACTAGGACTAGCGGGGTGTTGCGAGAGACCCAGTACTTC	CASSTRTSGVLRETQYF
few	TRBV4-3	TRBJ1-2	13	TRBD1	TGCGCCAGCAGCCAACTGGGACAGTCTGGCTACACCTTC	CASSQLGQSGYTF
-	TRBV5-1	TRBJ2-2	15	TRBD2	TGCGCCAGCAGGCGGGAGGCCTCGAACACCGGGGAGCTGTTTTTT	CASRREASNTGELFF
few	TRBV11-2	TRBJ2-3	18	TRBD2	TGTGCCAGCAGCTCTCCGGGACTAGCGGGGGGGCCGACAGATACGCAGTATTTT	CASSSPGLAGGPTDTQYF
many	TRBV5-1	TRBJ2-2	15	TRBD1	TGCGCCAGCACCTTGGTAGGGGGCTACACCGGGGAGCTGTTTTTT	CASTLVGGYTGELFF
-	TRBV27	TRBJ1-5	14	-	TGTGCCAGCAGTTCGCCGGGGAACAATCAGCCCCAGCATTTT	CASSSPGNNQPQHF
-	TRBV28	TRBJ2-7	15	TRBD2	TGTGCCAGCAGCCAGGGGGGCGGGAGGGCAGTCGAGCAGTACTTC	CASSQGGGRAVEQYF
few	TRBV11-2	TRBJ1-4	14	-	TGTGCCAGCAGCTTAGGAATACGGGGTGAAAAACTGTTTTTT	CASSLGIRGEKLFF
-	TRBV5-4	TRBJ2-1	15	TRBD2	TGTGCCAGCAGCCTATCACTAGCGGGAGCTTCCGAGCAGTTCTTC	CASSLSLAGASEQFF
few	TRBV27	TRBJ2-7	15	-	TGTGCCAGCAGTTTTAGCGGGACAGGGACCTACGAGCAGTACTTC	CASSFSGTGTYEQYF
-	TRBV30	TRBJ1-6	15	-	TGTGCCTGGAGTGTAGCAGGGGCAAATAATTCACCCCTCCACTTT	CAWSVAGANNSPLHF
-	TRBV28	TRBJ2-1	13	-	TGTGCCAGCAGCCGGGGGATTTACAATGAGCAGTTCTTC	CASSRGIYNEQFF
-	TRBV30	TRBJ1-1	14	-	TGTGCCTGGAGTCCTCCCGGGATGAACACTGAAGCTTTCTTT	CAWSPPGMNTEAFF
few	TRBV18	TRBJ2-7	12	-	TGTGCCAGCTCACCAACGGGTTACGAGCAGTACTTC	CASSPTGYEQYF